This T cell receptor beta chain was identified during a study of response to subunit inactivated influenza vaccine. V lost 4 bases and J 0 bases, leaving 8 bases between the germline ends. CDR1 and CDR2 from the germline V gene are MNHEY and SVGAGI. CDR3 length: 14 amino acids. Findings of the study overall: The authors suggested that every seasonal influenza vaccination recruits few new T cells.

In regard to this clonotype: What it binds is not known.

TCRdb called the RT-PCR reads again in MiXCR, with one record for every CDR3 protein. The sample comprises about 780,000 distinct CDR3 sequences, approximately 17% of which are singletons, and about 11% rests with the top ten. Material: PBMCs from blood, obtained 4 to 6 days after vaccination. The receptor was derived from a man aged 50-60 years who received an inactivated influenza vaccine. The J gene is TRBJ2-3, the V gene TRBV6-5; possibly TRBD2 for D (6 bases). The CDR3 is CASSSGDSTDTQYF. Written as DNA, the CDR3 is TGTGCCAGCAGTTCGGGGGATAGCACAGATACGCAGTATTTT.